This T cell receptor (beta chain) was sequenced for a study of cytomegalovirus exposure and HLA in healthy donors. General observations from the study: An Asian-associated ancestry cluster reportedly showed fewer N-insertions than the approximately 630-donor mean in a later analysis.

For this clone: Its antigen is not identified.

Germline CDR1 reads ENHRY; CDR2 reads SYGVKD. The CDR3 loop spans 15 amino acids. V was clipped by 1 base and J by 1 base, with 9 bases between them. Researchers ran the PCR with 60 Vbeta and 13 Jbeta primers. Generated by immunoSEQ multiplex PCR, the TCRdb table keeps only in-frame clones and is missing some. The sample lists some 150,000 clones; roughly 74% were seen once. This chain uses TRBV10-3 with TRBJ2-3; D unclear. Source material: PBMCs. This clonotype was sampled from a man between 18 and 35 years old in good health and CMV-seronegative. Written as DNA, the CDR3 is TGTGCCATCAGTGAGTTCCTAGTGGGCACAGATACGCAGTATTTT. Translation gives CAISEFLVGTDTQYF.